The T cell receptor beta chain described here comes from a study of tumor-infiltrating lymphocytes in localized non-small cell lung cancer. The study's findings and limits: Different pieces of the same tissue were used for each assay.

Profiled with immunoSEQ multiplex PCR; TCRdb holds only in-frame clones, not every one. The table includes more than 8,500 clones, over 75% detected once. V lost 5 bases to trimming and J lost 5 bases, with 10 bases between them. Germline V gene lookup returns CDR1 LNHNV and CDR2 YYDKDF (reference sequence). This CDR3 is built from 13 residues. This clone was found a few times. Its antigen remains unknown. This clonotype originated in a human donor with non-small cell lung cancer. This chain links TRBV15 with TRBJ1-5, with D unresolved. Specimen: uninvolved lung tissue not adjacent to the tumor. CDR3 sequence reads: CATSEGLDQPQHF. In DNA, the CDR3 is TGTGCCACCAGCGAGGGATTGGATCAGCCCCAGCATTTT.